Listed below are T cell receptor beta chains from one sample, sequenced in a study of TIL therapy for anti-PD-1-resistant metastatic lung cancer. Clones were read by immunoSEQ multiplex PCR, and TCRdb kept only the in-frame ones, dropping some. The table has approximately 92,000 clones, roughly two thirds seen once. The material sequenced was tumor tissue, taken at baseline. All receptors come from a person aged 25-85 years with non-small cell lung cancer. The CDR3 runs from the conserved cysteine through the conserved F or W. The D gene is left open where the match is weak. Clone size is given for some rows only: seen once, a few or many times, or a class if the clone is expanded.

>TRBD2|NA|TRBJ2-3|TRBV27
CASSYTRTSGGAGDTQYF
TGTGCCAGCAGTTATACACGGACTAGCGGGGGGGCCGGAGATACGCAGTATTTT
>TRBD1|NA|TRBJ1-5|TRBV9
CASSGGTGLGNQPQHF
TGTGCCAGCAGCGGGGGGACAGGGCTTGGCAATCAGCCCCAGCATTTT
>TRBD1|NA|TRBJ2-5|TRBV10-1
CASSGTGSETQYF
TGCGCCAGCAGTGGGACAGGGAGTGAGACCCAGTACTTC
>NA|NA|TRBJ2-5|TRBV20-1
CSASVGGGETQYF
TGCAGTGCTAGTGTGGGGGGCGGGGAGACCCAGTACTTC
>NA|NA|TRBJ2-3|TRBV7-2
CASLEGINPSTDTQYF
TGTGCCAGCTTGGAGGGGATTAACCCAAGCACAGATACGCAGTATTTT
>NA|NA|TRBJ2-5|TRBV4-3
CASSQDPGEQETQYF
TGCGCCAGCAGCCAAGATCCGGGGGAACAAGAGACCCAGTACTTC
>NA|few|TRBJ2-3|TRBV11-3
CASSPLGGADTQYF
TGTGCCAGCAGCCCCCTCGGCGGGGCAGATACGCAGTATTTT
>NA|NA|TRBJ2-2|TRBV7-2
CASSLAFQNGRELFF
TGTGCCAGCAGCTTAGCGTTCCAGAATGGCCGGGAGCTGTTTTTT
>TRBD2|NA|TRBJ2-5|TRBV9
CASSPRSERGVQETQYF
TGTGCCAGCAGCCCCCGGTCGGAGCGGGGGGTCCAAGAGACCCAGTACTTC
>TRBD1|many|TRBJ2-2|TRBV5-1
CASRGTGTNTGELFF
TGCGCCAGCAGGGGGACAGGGACGAACACCGGGGAGCTGTTTTTT
>NA|NA|TRBJ2-2|TRBV4-3
CASSRLTDGTGELFF
TGCGCCAGCAGCCGACTCACCGACGGGACCGGGGAGCTGTTTTTT
>NA|many|TRBJ2-3|TRBV10-3
CAISDLYTQYF
TGTGCCATCAGTGACCTTTACACGCAGTATTTT
>TRBD2|few|TRBJ2-3|TRBV5-1
CASRLPLAGSTDTQYF
TGCGCCAGCAGACTCCCTCTAGCGGGAAGCACAGATACGCAGTATTTT
>NA|NA|TRBJ1-1|TRBV7-9
CASSLTVANTEAFF
TGTGCCAGCAGCTTAACGGTAGCGAACACTGAAGCTTTCTTT
>NA|NA|TRBJ2-3|TRBV30
CAFLHRLSNTDTQYF
TGTGCCTTCCTACACCGGCTGTCCAACACAGATACGCAGTATTTT
>NA|NA|TRBJ2-1|TRBV5-4
CASSLASANEQFF
TGTGCCAGCAGCTTGGCCAGCGCCAATGAGCAGTTCTTC
>TRBD2|few|TRBJ2-2|TRBV7-2
CASSPRNWEGGELFF
TGTGCCAGCAGCCCGAGGAATTGGGAGGGGGGGGAGCTGTTTTTT
>NA|few|TRBJ2-3|TRBV7-6
CASSLQGDTDTQYF
TGTGCCAGCAGCTTACAGGGCGACACAGATACGCAGTATTTT
>NA|NA|TRBJ1-3|TRBV5-4
CASSFEWGSGNTIYF
TGTGCCAGCAGTTTTGAGTGGGGCTCTGGAAACACCATATATTTT
>NA|NA|TRBJ2-7|TRBV3-1/TRBV3-2
CASSQSGIGSYEQYF
TGTGCCAGCAGCCAATCAGGGATCGGCTCCTACGAGCAGTACTTC
>NA|few|TRBJ1-1|TRBV2
CASREVEGTEAFF
TGTGCCAGCAGGGAGGTGGAGGGCACTGAAGCTTTCTTT
>TRBD2|NA|TRBJ2-2|TRBV7-2
CASSSLAGAGTGELFF
TGTGCCAGCAGCTCCCTAGCGGGGGCAGGGACCGGGGAGCTGTTTTTT